This TCR beta chain is drawn from a study of cytotoxic CD8 clonotypes in ibrutinib-treated CLL. Study as a whole: After median roughly 70 months, around 14 stayed in remission, about 12 progressed; responses roughly 25 partial, 2 complete.

The data were produced by immunoSEQ multiplex PCR, yet TCRdb's version contains in-frame clones alone and is incomplete. The data show about 30,000 clones, around three fifths seen once. Trimming cost V 4 bases and J 4 bases, with 12 bases left between them. The germline CDR1 and CDR2 sequences are MRHNA and SNTAGT. CDR3 length equals 14 residues. Findings of the study overall: Among the clonotypes, public ones were uncommon and contracted or held stable on treatment. Sustained-remission and progressing patients had different sampling times. Higher clonality was seen at ibrutinib response and a return toward baseline at progression.

This clone showed up just once. Its antigen is unknown. The rearrangement links TRBV6-4 to TRBJ2-3; a possible D gene is TRBD2 (5 bases). Sequences were derived from PBMCs, sampled before ibrutinib treatment. This TCR was sampled from a human donor with chronic lymphocytic leukemia. As DNA, the CDR3 is TGTGCCAGCAGTGCGGACTTATTTTCAGATACGCAGTATTTT. It specifies CASSADLFSDTQYF.